Below are 9 T cell receptor beta chains sequenced from a single sample in a study of T cells after yellow fever vaccination. From the 5' RACE reads, TCRdb called clonotypes with MiXCR, one entry per CDR3 protein. The table includes more than 110,000 distinct CDR3 sequences, less than 8.5% detected once. This sample comprised CD4+ T cells sorted from PBMCs, obtained 10 days after the yellow fever booster vaccination. The receptors come from a man in his thirties or forties who received the YFV17D yellow fever vaccine.

The chain uses TRBV5-4 and TRBJ2-3, with no clear D. The germline gives CDR1 SGHNT, CDR2 YYREEE (reference sequence). Trimming removed 0 bases from V and 4 bases from J, with 12 bases in between. There are 15 residues in the CDR3. The CDR3 DNA reads as TGTGCCAGCAGCTTGGCGGGTATCAAGGCAGATACGCAGTATTTT. Amino acid sequence: CASSLAGIKADTQYF.

This clonotype was counted ten times or more. The V and J genes are TRBV6-5 and TRBJ2-1; 14 nucleotides align to TRBD2. The CDR3 extends over 18 amino acids. Germline loops: CDR1 MNHEY, CDR2 SVGAGI. After removal of 0 bases from V and 9 bases from J, the junction contained 10 bases not matched to a gene. CDR3 in amino acids: CASSYSNRLAGGRSEQFF. CDR3 nucleotide sequence: TGTGCCAGCAGTTACTCGAACCGACTAGCGGGAGGGCGGAGTGAGCAGTTCTTC.

This clonotype was recorded at least ten times. The chain uses TRBV7-2 and TRBJ2-7; tentative D call: TRBD2 (5 bases). The CDR3 is 14 amino acids. V shed 5 bases and J shed 0 bases, with 11 bases lying between them. Germline V lookup: CDR1 SGHTA, CDR2 FQGNSA. CDR3 DNA: TGTGCCAGCAGCCAAGGACTGGGCTCCTACGAGCAGTACTTC. As protein: CASSQGLGSYEQYF.

The gene calls are TRBV7-2 and TRBJ2-3, with TRBD2 identical over 8 bases. Germline V gene sequence: CDR1 SGHTA, CDR2 FQGNSA. The ends lost 5 bases at V and 7 bases at J; junction bases unmatched: 14. The CDR3 runs 16 residues. CDR3 amino acids: CASSQGLAGPRYTQYF. CDR3 bases: TGTGCCAGCAGCCAGGGGCTAGCGGGCCCCCGGTATACGCAGTATTTT.

This clonotype was recorded at least ten times. This sequence joins TRBV5-1 and TRBJ2-5; TRBD1 agrees at 7 bases. V dropped 2 bases and J dropped 1; count of bases not matched to a gene: 11. The CDR3 contains 17 residues. Germline V gene sequence: CDR1 SGHRS, CDR2 YFSETQ. The chain's CDR3 is CASSFPTGAPFQETQYF. CDR3 sequence (DNA): TGCGCCAGCAGCTTTCCCACAGGGGCTCCTTTCCAAGAGACCCAGTACTTC.

This clonotype was seen ten or more times. The genes are TRBV20-1 and TRBJ2-1; the match to TRBD2 covers 7 bases. Per the germline V gene, CDR1 is DFQATT and CDR2 is SNEGSKA (reference sequence). The CDR3 length is 12 residues. V lost 5 bases and J lost 13; bases outside the gene matches: 11. CDR3 residues: CSAGENSGFQFF. For the CDR3, the DNA is TGCAGTGCTGGGGAGAATAGCGGGTTTCAGTTCTTC.

This clonotype was counted many times. The V gene is TRBV12-3 or TRBV12-4, the J gene TRBJ2-5, with TRBD2 matching 8 bases. The CDR3 is made up of 15 amino acids. V shed 0 bases, J shed 4 bases, and the junction held 4 bases outside the gene matches. For the CDR3, the DNA is TGTGCCAGCAGTTTAGCGCGGCGGGGGGCAGAGACCCAGTACTTC. Protein: CASSLARRGAETQYF.

At least ten counts were recorded for this clonotype. J is TRBJ2-5 and V is TRBV5-4; D possibly corresponds to TRBD2 (6 bases). The CDR3 has 15 residues. The germline CDR1 and CDR2 sequences are SGHNT and YYREEE (reference sequence). V was shortened by 4 bases and J by 5 bases, with 18 bases between the two germline ends. In DNA, the CDR3 is TGTGCCAGCAGCAGGCAGACTACTAGCAGGGAGACCCAGTACTTC. Amino acids: CASSRQTTSRETQYF.

The table lists this clonotype with many counts. The chain uses TRBV6-1 and TRBJ2-2, with TRBD1 matching over 10 bases. The germline CDR1 and CDR2 sequences are MNHNS and SASEGT. The CDR3 length is 16 residues. V lost 6 bases to trimming and J lost 1 base; unmatched junction nucleotides: 5. DNA for the CDR3: TGTGCCAGCAGAAGACAGGGGGCCCAGAACACCGGGGAGCTGTTTTTT. Translated: CASRRQGAQNTGELFF.